This T cell receptor beta chain was retrieved from a study of T cells generated in artificial thymic organoids. Reverse primers in the TRAC or TRBC constant regions drove separate semi-nested PCRs for TCRalpha and TCRbeta. Between about 3 and 500 ng total RNA went into cDNA synthesis. TCRdb used MiXCR to reprocess the 5' RACE reads, holding one entry per CDR3 protein. This table has 6,000 to 8,000 distinct CDR3 sequences, roughly a quarter appearing once. Human HSPCs were combined with MS5 stroma expressing human DLL1. Residual T cells were removed by FACS sorting CD34+CD3- progenitor cells before seeding the organoids. Organoids were cultured serum-free with B27, FLT3L, IL-7 and ascorbic acid. RNA was purified from roughly 40,000 to 200,000 sorted cells per sample. CDR3 length: 12 amino acids. CDR1 LNHDA and CDR2 SQIVND come from the germline V gene (reference sequence). V was pared by 1 base and J by 4 bases, with 3 bases between.

Of note for this clonotype: Its antigen is currently unknown.

The TCR sequence derives from a human donor who gave cord blood stem cells for thymic organoid culture, a cardiac surgery patient who gave postnatal thymus, or a blood donor (not recorded which). The genes are TRBV19 and TRBJ2-3; D gene unclear. Sequencing was done on a sample of naive CD8+ T cells grown in artificial thymic organoids from cord blood stem and progenitor cells. The subset was: CD3+TCRalphabeta+CD8SP T cells; for blood, CD45RO-CCR7+ naive CD8+ T cells. CDR3 DNA: TGTGCCAGTAGTATAGTCCCAGATACGCAGTATTTT. It codes for CASSIVPDTQYF. The full variable domain, in which reference TRBV19 and TRBJ2-3 provide the parts outside the CDR3, is DGGITQSPKYLFRKEGQNVTLSCEQNLNHDAMYWYRQDPGQGLRLIYYSQIVNDFQKGDIAEGYSVSREKKESFPLTVTSAQKNPTAFYLCASSIVPDTQYFGPGTRLTVL.